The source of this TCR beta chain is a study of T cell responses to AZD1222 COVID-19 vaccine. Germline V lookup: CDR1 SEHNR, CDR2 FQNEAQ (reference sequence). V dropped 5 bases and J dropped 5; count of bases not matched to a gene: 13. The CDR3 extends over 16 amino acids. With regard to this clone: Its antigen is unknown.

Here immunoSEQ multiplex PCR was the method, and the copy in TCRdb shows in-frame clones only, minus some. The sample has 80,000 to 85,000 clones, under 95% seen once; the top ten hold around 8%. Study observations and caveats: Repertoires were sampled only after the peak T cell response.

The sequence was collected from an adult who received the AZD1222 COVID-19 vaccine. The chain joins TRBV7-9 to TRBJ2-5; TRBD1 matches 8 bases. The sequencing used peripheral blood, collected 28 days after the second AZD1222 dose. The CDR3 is CASSTGQGSRLETQYF. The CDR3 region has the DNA TGTGCCAGCAGCACAGGACAGGGTTCTCGTCTGGAGACCCAGTACTTC.